The 10 T cell receptor beta chains below come from one sample, sequenced in a study of preoperative IRX-2 immunotherapy in early breast cancer. The treatment denotes: preoperative locoregional IRX-2 cytokine immunotherapy. Data came from immunoSEQ multiplex PCR; TCRdb stores just in-frame clones and leaves some out. The top ten hold under 2% of the sample, which has around 62,000 clones, around 94% seen once. Specimen collection occurred from a patient treated with IRX-2 immunotherapy. Receptor source: a human donor with breast cancer.

The rearrangement joins TRBV7-8 to TRBJ1-1; no clear D. The CDR3 is made up of 12 amino acids. The V and J ends lost 2 bases and 4 bases respectively, with 5 bases between them. CDR1 SGHVS and CDR2 FQNEAQ come from the germline V gene. CDR3 sequence: CASSLLGTEAFF. The CDR3 coding sequence is TGTGCCAGCAGCTTACTGGGCACTGAAGCTTTCTTT.

This rearrangement joins TRBV27 to TRBJ1-5; no definite D call. CDR3 length equals 14 residues. Germline V gene sequence: CDR1 MNHEY, CDR2 SMNVEV (reference sequence). V was clipped by 6 bases and J by 0 bases, with 9 bases between them. CDR3 sequence: CASSQTDSNQPQHF. CDR3 DNA: TGTGCCAGCAGCCAGACGGATAGCAATCAGCCCCAGCATTTT.

V is TRBV6-5 and J is TRBJ2-7, with 7 nucleotides matching TRBD1. Germline V gene sequence: CDR1 MNHEY, CDR2 SVGAGI. V lost 0 bases to trimming and J lost 3 bases; unmatched junction nucleotides: 8. This CDR3 has 16 amino acids. The CDR3 here is CASSYSYARGYYEQYF. Written as DNA, the CDR3 is TGTGCCAGCAGTTACTCGTATGCCAGGGGGTACTACGAGCAGTACTTC.

This sequence joins TRBV19 and TRBJ1-5, with 7 bases identical to TRBD1. The CDR3 consists of 14 residues. V was clipped by 5 bases and J by 9 bases; unmatched bases: 10. CDR1 is LNHDA, CDR2 SQIVND, per germline (reference sequence). In DNA, the CDR3 is TGTGCCAGTAGTCGGGACAGAGCATCAGGGCCCCAGCATTTT. It encodes CASSRDRASGPQHF. The entire variable domain, with the rest obtained from reference TRBV19 and TRBJ1-5, is as follows: DGGITQSPKYLFRKEGQNVTLSCEQNLNHDAMYWYRQDPGQGLRLIYYSQIVNDFQKGDIAEGYSVSREKKESFPLTVTSAQKNPTAFYLCASSRDRASGPQHFGDGTRLSIL.

The genes are TRBV28 and TRBJ1-5, with D perhaps matching TRBD1 (6 bases). Trimming took off 3 bases at V and 7 bases at J, with 16 bases between the two ends. This CDR3 region has 15 residues. Germline assignment: CDR1 MDHEN and CDR2 SYDVKM. As DNA, the CDR3 is TGTGCCAGCAGTTTGACAGGCCTCGGGATCCAGCCCCAGCATTTT. Translated: CASSLTGLGIQPQHF.

The genes are TRBV6-5 and TRBJ1-2; D is unresolved. CDR3 length equals 13 residues. V was clipped by 6 bases and J by 3 bases, with 11 bases between them. Germline V gene sequence: CDR1 MNHEY, CDR2 SVGAGI. The chain's CDR3 is CASRTTGYYGYTF. The CDR3 DNA reads TGTGCCAGCAGAACGACGGGATACTATGGCTACACCTTC.

This clone was observed a single time. The chain links TRBV7-9 to TRBJ2-7; TRBD1 matches at 10 bases. The germline V gene has CDR1 SEHNR and CDR2 FQNEAQ (reference sequence). The CDR3 has 15 amino acids. The J segment lost 6 bases and the V segment lost 5 bases, leaving 10 bases of the junction unmatched. CDR3 sequence (DNA): TGTGCCAGCAGCAGCACCCGGACAGGGGGGCTCGAGCAGTACTTC. Protein product: CASSSTRTGGLEQYF.

This chain links TRBV7-7 with TRBJ2-1; D gene uncertain. CDR1 SSHAT and CDR2 FNYEAQ come from the germline V gene (reference sequence). V lost 4 bases and J 7 bases, leaving 20 bases between the germline ends. CDR3 length equals 16 residues. CDR3 loop: CASSSGPQNQRNEQFF. The CDR3 nucleotides read TGTGCCAGCAGCTCGGGCCCGCAAAACCAAAGGAATGAGCAGTTCTTC.

The chain joins TRBV7-2 to TRBJ1-5, with a tentative D call TRBD1 (5 bases). The V end was cut by 5 bases, the J end by 5 bases, with 10 bases between. Germline loops: CDR1 SGHTA, CDR2 FQGNSA. The CDR3 contains 13 residues. This chain's CDR3 is CASSAGLYQPQHF. In nucleotides, the CDR3 is TGTGCCAGCAGCGCGGGACTTTATCAGCCCCAGCATTTT.

J is TRBJ2-7 and V is TRBV28, with D possibly being TRBD1 (5 bases). The ends were cut back, 6 bases at V and 5 bases at J, with 14 bases in the middle. Germline V lookup: CDR1 MDHEN, CDR2 SYDVKM. This CDR3 has 13 residues. The CDR3 protein is CASRQGNLNEQYF. CDR3 DNA: TGTGCCAGCAGGCAGGGAAACCTAAACGAGCAGTACTTC.